Included here is one TCR beta chain sequence, with context. TCRdb keeps only in-frame clones here, not all; method: immunoSEQ multiplex PCR. The sample has 61,000 or so clones; over 70% are singletons. The sort gate was single viable CD3+CD4+CD8-CD45RO+ cells for memory CD4+ T cells. Germline V CDR1 and CDR2: SGHRS, YFSETQ. The V end lost 1 base, the J end lost 8 bases, and 16 bases lay between the germline ends. The CDR3 loop spans 15 amino acids. The data originate from a study of memory CD4+ T cells and cytomegalovirus serostatus. The source is an adult in good health and CMV-seronegative. Some clones in this sample may be carry-over from other donors' samples. This chain connects TRBV5-1 to TRBJ2-1; D unclear. Sequenced sample: memory CD4+ T cells from blood. The CDR3 DNA follows: TGCGCCAGCAGCTTGCCTCGTACGGGCACGGATGAGCAGTTCTTC. This encodes CASSLPRTGTDEQFF.